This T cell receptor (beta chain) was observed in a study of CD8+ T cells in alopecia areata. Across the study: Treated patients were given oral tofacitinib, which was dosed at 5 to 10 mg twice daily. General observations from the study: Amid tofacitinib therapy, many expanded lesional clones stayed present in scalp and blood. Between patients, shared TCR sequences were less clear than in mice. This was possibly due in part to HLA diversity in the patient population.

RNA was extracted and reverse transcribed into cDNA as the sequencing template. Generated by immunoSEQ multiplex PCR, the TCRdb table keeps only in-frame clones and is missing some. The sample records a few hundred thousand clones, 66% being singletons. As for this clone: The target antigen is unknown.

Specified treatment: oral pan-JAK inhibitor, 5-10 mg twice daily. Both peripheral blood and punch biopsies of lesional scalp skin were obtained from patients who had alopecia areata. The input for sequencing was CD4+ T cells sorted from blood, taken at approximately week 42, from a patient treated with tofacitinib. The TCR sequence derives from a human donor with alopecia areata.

The CDR3 DNA sequence: TGTGCCAGTAATAAGGGGGGGCCTCAAGAGACCCAGTACTTC. It encodes CASNKGGPQETQYF. The chain combines TRBV19 with TRBJ2-5, with a weak D call TRBD2 (7 bases). The V gene's germline CDR1 is LNHDA and CDR2 SQIVND (reference sequence). The CDR3 length is 14 residues. The V end lost 7 bases, the J end lost 2 bases, and 14 bases lay between the germline ends. The whole variable domain, filled in from reference TRBV19 and TRBJ2-5, reads DGGITQSPKYLFRKEGQNVTLSCEQNLNHDAMYWYRQDPGQGLRLIYYSQIVNDFQKGDIAEGYSVSREKKESFPLTVTSAQKNPTAFYLCASNKGGPQETQYFGPGTRLLVL.